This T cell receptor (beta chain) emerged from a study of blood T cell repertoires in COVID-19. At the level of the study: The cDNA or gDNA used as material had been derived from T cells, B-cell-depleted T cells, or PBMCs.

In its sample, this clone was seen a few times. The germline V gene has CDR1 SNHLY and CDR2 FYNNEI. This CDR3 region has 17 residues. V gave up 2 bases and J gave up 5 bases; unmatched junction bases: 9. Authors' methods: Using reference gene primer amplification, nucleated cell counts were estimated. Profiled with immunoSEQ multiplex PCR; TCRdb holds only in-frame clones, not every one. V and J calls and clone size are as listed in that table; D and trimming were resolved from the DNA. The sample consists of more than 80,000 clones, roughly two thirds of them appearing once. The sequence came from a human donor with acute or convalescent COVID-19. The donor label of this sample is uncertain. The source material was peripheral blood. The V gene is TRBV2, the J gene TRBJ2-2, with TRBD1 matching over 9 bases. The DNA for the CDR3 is TGTGCCAGCAGTGAACAGCCGGGACAGGGTCGGACCGGGGAGCTGTTTTTT. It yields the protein CASSEQPGQGRTGELFF.